This T cell receptor beta chain derives from a study of cytomegalovirus exposure and HLA in healthy donors. Primers for the PCR totalled 60 Vbeta and 13 Jbeta. The table came from immunoSEQ multiplex PCR; TCRdb's copy has only in-frame clones and leaves some out. The repertoire consists of 160,000 or so clones, with around 79% occurring once and the leading ten covering approximately 2.3%. The source material was PBMCs. This receptor was obtained from a female donor in good health and CMV-seronegative.

Here the CDR3 DNA reads TGTGCCAGCAGCTCAACAGGGTACAACACCGGGGAGCTGTTTTTT. Its protein is CASSSTGYNTGELFF. This chain links TRBV7-8 with TRBJ2-2; TRBD1 is a possible D gene (6 bases). Germline CDR1 is SGHVS and CDR2 is FQNEAQ. The CDR3 has 15 amino acids. Trimming left V 4 bases short and J 2 bases short, with 11 bases between.